The 9 T cell receptor beta chains given below trace back to one sample, sequenced in a study of cytomegalovirus exposure and HLA in healthy donors. PCR was performed using 60 Vbeta and 13 Jbeta primers. TCRdb keeps only in-frame clones here, not all; method: immunoSEQ multiplex PCR. Counted here are 130,000 to 150,000 clones, around three quarters occurring once; the ten biggest clones make up about 6.5%. The material sequenced was PBMCs. The receptors here all came from a man in his forties or fifties in good health and CMV-seropositive.

This clone was counted a single time. J is TRBJ2-3 and V is TRBV9; TRBD2 agrees at 8 bases. The ends lost 0 bases at V and 7 bases at J; junction bases unmatched: 4. The CDR3 consists of 14 residues. Per germline, CDR1 SGDLS and CDR2 YYNGEE. The CDR3 DNA follows: TGTGCCAGCAGCGTAGCGGGGGGGCCTTATACGCAGTATTTT. It specifies CASSVAGGPYTQYF.

J is TRBJ1-1 and V is TRBV27; D unresolved. This CDR3 has 12 residues. V lost 0 bases to trimming and J lost 8 bases, with 7 bases between them. CDR1 and CDR2 from the germline V gene are MNHEY and SMNVEV (reference sequence). The CDR3 loop reads CASSLSGREAFF. The CDR3 nucleotides read TGTGCCAGCAGTTTATCAGGCAGGGAAGCTTTCTTT.

The chain carries TRBV9 and TRBJ1-1; D remains unclear. The ends were cut back, 3 bases at V and 0 bases at J, with 12 bases in the middle. The CDR3 contains 15 residues. In germline, CDR1 is SGDLS, CDR2 YYNGEE. CDR3 nucleotide sequence: TGTGCCAGCAGCGGCCACATAGGAGTGAACACTGAAGCTTTCTTT. Translated, it gives CASSGHIGVNTEAFF.

The rearrangement links TRBV15 to TRBJ2-2, with TRBD1 matching over 9 bases. The CDR3 loop spans 18 amino acids. With 0 bases clipped from V and 5 bases from J, the junction kept 10 bases outside the gene matches. Germline CDR1 LNHNV, CDR2 YYDKDF (reference sequence). CDR3 nucleotides: TGTGCCACCAGCAGAGAGAGAGTTGGGACAGGGAAGACCGGGGAGCTGTTTTTT. This gives the protein CATSRERVGTGKTGELFF.

The chain recombines TRBV7-9 with TRBJ2-5; the match to TRBD1 covers 7 bases. The DNA end favors TRBJ2-7, so the J call may be wrong. Germline CDR1 is SEHNR and CDR2 is FQNEAQ (reference sequence). The CDR3 covers 16 residues. Here the CDR3 DNA reads TGTGCCAGCAGCTCCCGGACAGGCCTTAGCTCCTACGAGCAGTACTTC. This translates into CASSSRTGLSSYEQYF.

CDR3 region: CASNLGQGVSYEQYF. The CDR3 DNA follows: TGTGCCAGCAACCTCGGGCAGGGGGTTTCCTACGAGCAGTACTTC. The chain links TRBV7-9 to TRBJ2-7; 7 bases fit TRBD1. The germline V gene has CDR1 SEHNR and CDR2 FQNEAQ (reference sequence). Trimming removed 7 bases from V and 1 base from J; junction bases left unmatched: 10. This CDR3 has 15 amino acids.

V usage is TRBV11-2 and J usage is TRBJ1-1; D gene ambiguous. The V and J ends lost 1 base and 2 bases respectively, with 11 bases between them. The CDR3 contains 15 residues. Per the germline V gene, CDR1 is SGHAT and CDR2 is FQNNGV. CDR3 sequence reads: CASSLVDWANTEAFF. The CDR3 region has the DNA TGTGCCAGCAGCTTAGTTGATTGGGCCAACACTGAAGCTTTCTTT.

The V and J genes are TRBV4-1 and TRBJ2-5, with unresolved D. The CDR3 consists of 14 residues. Germline V gives CDR1 MGHRA, CDR2 YSYEKL. The V gene lost 1 base and the J gene lost 7 bases, with 13 bases spanning the gap. The CDR3 coding sequence is TGCGCCAGCAGCCAAGTTGGCGGCCCGGGGACCCAGTACTTC. It codes for CASSQVGGPGTQYF.

This chain uses TRBV27 with TRBJ1-5; D might be TRBD1 (6 bases). This CDR3 region has 15 residues. V was clipped by 6 bases and J by 8 bases, with 20 bases between them. Germline V lookup: CDR1 MNHEY, CDR2 SMNVEV (reference sequence). DNA for the CDR3: TGTGCCAGCAGACACGGTGGACAGTCCCGAGAGCCCCAGCATTTT. This gives the protein CASRHGGQSREPQHF.